This record looks at one T cell receptor beta chain sequence and its context. V was clipped by 3 bases and J by 4 bases; unmatched bases: 3. Germline V gene lookup returns CDR1 SGHRS and CDR2 YFSETQ. CDR3 size: 14 residues. In the original workflow: By means of reference gene primer amplification, nucleated cell counts were estimated. Sequenced by immunoSEQ multiplex PCR; TCRdb stores in-frame clones only, minus some. That table is the source of V, J and clone size, and D and trimming were worked out from the DNA. Found here are approximately 400,000 clones, roughly 87% of them singletons; the top ten hold roughly 5.1%. The source of the sample is a study of blood T cell repertoires in COVID-19. Study-wide background: PBMCs, B-cell-depleted T cells, or T cells were the source of the cDNA or gDNA that made up the material.

Donors in Cohort 3 counted as recovered after two negative PCRs, clearance, or symptom resolution. Sequencing was done on a sample of PBMCs or T cells enriched from blood (not recorded which). This clonotype originated in a woman between 45 and 65 years old who had recovered from COVID-19. The genes are TRBV5-1 and TRBJ1-2; TRBD1 agrees at 10 bases. The CDR3 region has the DNA TGCGCCAGCAGCTGGGACAGGGGCCTCTATGGCTACACCTTC. It translates to CASSWDRGLYGYTF.